This T cell receptor (beta chain) was observed in a study of blood T cells in healthy people across ages. Next came a second PCR, run for about 6 to 12 cycles, which used a sample-barcoded 5' primer along with a J-beta primer mix. TCRdb fed the 5' RACE reads into MiXCR, producing one record per CDR3 protein. Altogether about 680,000 distinct CDR3 sequences are present, about 52% being singletons, with the ten largest covering around a third. The V end lost 7 bases, the J end lost 4 bases, and 15 bases lay between the germline ends. This CDR3 region has 14 residues. CDR1 is LNHDA and CDR2 is SQIVND in the germline V gene (reference sequence).

The rearrangement uses TRBV19 and TRBJ2-3; maybe TRBD2 (5 bases). The sequence was collected from a woman aged 55-70 years in good health. Sequencing was performed on blood. The CDR3 region is CASTSSRTADTQYF. CDR3 DNA sequence: TGTGCCAGTACCTCCTCCAGGACTGCAGATACGCAGTATTTT.